The 3 T cell receptor beta chains below were found in one sample sequenced in a study of spatial heterogeneity in lung cancer. Whole-study findings and limits: Tumor mutation count correlated with how many alpha and beta TCRs expanded intratumorally.

Each CDR3 protein is one row after TCRdb ran MiXCR on the 5' RACE reads. The table has about 6,900 distinct CDR3 sequences, 10% to 15% seen once. No cognate antigen is known for these TCRs. The time point here: sample taken at primary tumor resection. Source: lung tumor tissue, taken at surgery. The receptor set was obtained from a male donor with early-stage non-small cell lung cancer.

Comment on this clonotype: Being off target in a library aimed at alpha chains, this beta chain has a size of little meaning. The gene calls are TRBV6-2 or TRBV6-3 and TRBJ2-2; 7 nucleotides match TRBD2. The CDR3 runs 20 residues. With 4 bases clipped from V and 0 bases from J, the junction kept 17 bases outside the gene matches. The germline V gene has CDR1 MNHEY and CDR2 SVGEGT. The CDR3 nucleotides read TGTGCCAGCAGTTCATACCGGGTCGCAGCGGGAAGATCGAACACCGGGGAGCTGTTTTTT. Residues: CASSSYRVAAGRSNTGELFF.

The sample holds many counts of this clonotype. In a library made to pick up alpha chains, this beta chain is a stray read with a size that means little. V and J are TRBV12-3 or TRBV12-4 and TRBJ2-7; tentative D call: TRBD2 (6 bases). The CDR3 covers 14 residues. V shed 1 base and J shed 6 bases, with 13 bases lying between them. Here the CDR3 reads CASSLGDSTSEQYF. In DNA, the CDR3 is TGTGCCAGCAGTTTAGGGGACTCCACCTCCGAGCAGTACTTC.

In this sample, this clonotype is medium-sized (0.01 to 0.1%). This beta chain was picked up by a library intended for alpha chains and is off target, so its count carries little meaning. This chain uses TRBV6-1 with TRBJ1-6; perhaps TRBD1 as D (6 bases). In germline, CDR1 is MNHNS, CDR2 SASEGT. Trimming pared 2 bases from V and 7 bases from J, leaving 15 bases between. The CDR3 has 16 residues. In nucleotides, the CDR3 is TGTGCCAGCAGTGAACGGTATGGCAGGGGAAATTCACCCCTCCACTTT. It translates to CASSERYGRGNSPLHF.